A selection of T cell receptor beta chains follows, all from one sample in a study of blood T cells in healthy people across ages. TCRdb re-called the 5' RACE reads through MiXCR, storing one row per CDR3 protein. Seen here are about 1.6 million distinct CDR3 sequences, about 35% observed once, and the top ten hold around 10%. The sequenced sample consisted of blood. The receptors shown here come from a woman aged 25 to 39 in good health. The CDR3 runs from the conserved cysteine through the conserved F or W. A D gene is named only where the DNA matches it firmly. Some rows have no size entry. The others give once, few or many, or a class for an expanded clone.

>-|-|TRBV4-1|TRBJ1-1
CASSQEDRMNTEAFF
TGCGCCAGCAGCCAAGAAGACAGAATGAACACTGAAGCTTTCTTT
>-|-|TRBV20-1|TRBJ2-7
CSARVGTINYEQYF
TGCAGTGCTAGAGTGGGGACCATAAACTACGAGCAGTACTTC
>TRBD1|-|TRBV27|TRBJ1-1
CASSRPWGTGLMNTEAFF
TGTGCCAGCAGCCGGCCCTGGGGGACAGGGTTAATGAACACTGAAGCTTTCTTT
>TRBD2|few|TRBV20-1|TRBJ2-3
CSARPTGGSTDTQYF
TGCAGTGCTAGACCCACGGGAGGCTCTACAGATACGCAGTATTTT
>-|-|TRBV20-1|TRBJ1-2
CSARPPLGPNYGYTF
TGCAGTGCCCGACCCCCACTGGGCCCTAACTATGGCTACACCTTC
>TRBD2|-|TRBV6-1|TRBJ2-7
CASSDRTSGSYEQYF
TGTGCCAGCAGTGACCGGACTAGCGGCTCCTACGAGCAGTACTTC
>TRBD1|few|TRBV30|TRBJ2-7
CAWEQGFVREQYF
TGTGCCTGGGAACAGGGGTTTGTTCGAGAGCAGTACTTC
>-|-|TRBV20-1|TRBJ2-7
CSAIEGAYEQYF
TGCAGTGCTATAGAGGGGGCCTACGAGCAGTACTTC
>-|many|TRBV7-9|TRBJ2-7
CASSPSGRFKNEQYF
TGTGCCAGCAGCCCAAGCGGACGGTTTAAAAACGAGCAGTACTTC
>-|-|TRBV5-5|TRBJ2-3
CASSLDSRTDTRYF
TGTGCCAGCAGCTTGGATAGTCGAACAGATACGCGGTATTTT
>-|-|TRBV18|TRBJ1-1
CASSPRQGEAFF
TGTGCCAGCTCACCGCGCCAGGGTGAAGCTTTCTTT
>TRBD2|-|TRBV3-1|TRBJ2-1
CASSSGGTLLASSYNEQFF
TGTGCCAGCAGCTCGGGGGGGACCCTACTGGCGAGCTCCTACAATGAGCAGTTCTTC
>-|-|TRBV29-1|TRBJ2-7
CSAEGVMDHEQYF
TGCAGCGCCGAAGGCGTTATGGACCACGAGCAGTACTTC
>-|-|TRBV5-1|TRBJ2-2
CASSLDAANTGELFF
TGCGCCAGCAGCTTGGATGCAGCGAACACCGGGGAGCTGTTTTTT
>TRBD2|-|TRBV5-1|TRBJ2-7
CASSFRRTGGGYEQYF
TGCGCCAGCAGCTTCCGCCGGACTGGCGGGGGCTACGAGCAGTACTTC
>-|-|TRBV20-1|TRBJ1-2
CKVRGSNYGYTF
TGCAAGGTCAGGGGATCTAACTATGGCTACACCTTC
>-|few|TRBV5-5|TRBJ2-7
CASSLYMTQTYEQYF
TGTGCCAGCAGCTTGTACATGACCCAAACCTACGAGCAGTACTTC
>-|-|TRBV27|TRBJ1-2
CASSPYYRGDYGYTF
TGTGCCAGCAGCCCATATTATCGGGGAGACTATGGCTACACCTTC
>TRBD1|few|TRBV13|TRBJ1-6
CASSLGDRESPLHF
TGTGCCAGCAGCTTAGGGGACAGGGAGTCACCCCTCCACTTT
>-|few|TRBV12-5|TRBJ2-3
CASGLKGRTDTQYF
TGTGCTAGTGGTTTAAAGGGACGCACAGATACGCAGTATTTT
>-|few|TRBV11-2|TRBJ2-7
CASSLGLEYEQYF
TGTGCCAGCAGCTTAGGTCTTGAATACGAGCAGTACTTC
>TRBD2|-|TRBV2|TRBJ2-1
CASSARLAASEGNEQFF
TGTGCCAGCAGTGCCAGACTAGCGGCGTCTGAAGGCAATGAGCAGTTCTTC
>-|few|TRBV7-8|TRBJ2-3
CASSSDSSSTDTQYF
TGTGCCAGCAGCTCGGACAGTTCTAGCACAGATACGCAGTATTTT
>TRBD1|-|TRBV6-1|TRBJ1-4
CASSENRGSHGEKLFF
TGTGCCAGCAGTGAAAACAGGGGATCCCACGGAGAAAAACTGTTTTTT
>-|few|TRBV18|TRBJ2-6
CASSSGSVGPSGANVLTF
TGTGCCAGCTCATCGGGGAGTGTCGGACCTTCTGGGGCCAACGTCCTGACTTTC
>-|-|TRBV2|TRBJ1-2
CASILGPRPHGYTF
TGTGCCAGCATCCTTGGGCCTCGACCCCATGGCTACACCTTC
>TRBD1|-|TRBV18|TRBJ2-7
CASSPPARGFHEQYF
TGTGCCAGCTCACCACCGGCCAGGGGGTTCCACGAGCAGTACTTC
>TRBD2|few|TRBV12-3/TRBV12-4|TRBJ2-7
CAGSLVAGLAGGEQYF
TGTGCCGGCAGTTTAGTAGCGGGACTAGCGGGAGGCGAGCAGTACTTC
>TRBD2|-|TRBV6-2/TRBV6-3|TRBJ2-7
CAGTYSGTYYEQYF
TGTGCCGGCACCTATAGCGGGACCTACTACGAGCAGTACTTC
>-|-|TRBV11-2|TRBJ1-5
CAGSPGIPSPGQLQHF
TGTGCCGGCAGCCCGGGGATACCTAGTCCCGGTCAGCTCCAGCATTTT
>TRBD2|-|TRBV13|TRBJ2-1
CASSLMRGGFEQFF
TGTGCCAGCAGCTTGATGCGGGGGGGCTTTGAGCAGTTCTTC
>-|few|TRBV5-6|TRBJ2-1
CVSSFQTGGAYNEQFF
TGTGTCAGCAGCTTCCAGACTGGCGGGGCATACAATGAGCAGTTCTTC
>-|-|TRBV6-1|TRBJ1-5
CASSTTRDQPQHF
TGTGCCAGCAGCACTACAAGAGATCAGCCCCAGCATTTT
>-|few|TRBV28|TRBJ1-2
CASRLMTAYGYTF
TGTGCCAGCAGGTTGATGACGGCTTATGGCTACACCTTC
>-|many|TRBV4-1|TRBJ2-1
CASSPPGASSYNEQFF
TGCGCCAGCAGCCCCCCGGGGGCCAGCTCCTACAATGAGCAGTTCTTC
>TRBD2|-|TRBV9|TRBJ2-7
CASSVGWGGYEQYF
TGTGCCAGCAGCGTAGGATGGGGGGGTTACGAGCAGTACTTC
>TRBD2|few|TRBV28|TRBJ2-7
CASSLLAGLGYEQYF
TGTGCCAGCAGTTTGCTAGCGGGGTTGGGTTACGAGCAGTACTTC
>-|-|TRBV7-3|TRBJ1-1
CASSLEPLGSNTEAFF
TGTGCCAGCAGCTTAGAACCCCTCGGTTCGAACACTGAAGCTTTCTTT
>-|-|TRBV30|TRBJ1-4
CAWRDGTPRPLTNEKLFF
TGTGCCTGGAGGGATGGGACCCCGAGACCCTTGACTAATGAAAAACTGTTTTTT
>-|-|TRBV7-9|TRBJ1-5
CASSATPGGSPQHF
TGTGCCAGCAGCGCGACCCCCGGGGGCTCGCCCCAGCATTTT
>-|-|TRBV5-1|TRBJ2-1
CASSSRQGVSEQFF
TGCGCCAGCAGCTCCAGGCAGGGAGTAAGTGAGCAGTTCTTC
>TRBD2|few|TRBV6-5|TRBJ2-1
CASSYRRGEYNEQFF
TGTGCCAGCAGTTACCGGCGGGGGGAATACAATGAGCAGTTCTTC
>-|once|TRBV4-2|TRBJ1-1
CASSQAERSFEAFF
TGTGCCAGCAGCCAAGCGGAGCGCTCCTTCGAAGCTTTCTTT